These 4 T cell receptor beta chains share one sample of origin, sequenced in a study of T cells after yellow fever vaccination. A single record per CDR3 protein comes from TCRdb applying MiXCR to the 5' RACE reads. In the table there are about 220,000 distinct CDR3 sequences, 5.5% to 8.5% of which are singletons. The material sequenced was CD4+ T cells sorted from PBMCs, taken on the day of the yellow fever booster vaccination. Receptors were obtained from a man in his thirties or forties who received the YFV17D yellow fever vaccine.

This clonotype was found a few times. The chain combines TRBV27 with TRBJ2-1; 9 bases fit TRBD1. The J segment lost 4 bases and the V segment lost 6 bases, leaving 7 bases of the junction unmatched. This CDR3 has 15 amino acids. Per germline, CDR1 MNHEY and CDR2 SMNVEV (reference sequence). CDR3 nucleotide sequence: TGTGCCAGCAGAAAAACAGGGGGCTTTTACAATGAGCAGTTCTTC. This encodes CASRKTGGFYNEQFF.

This clonotype was seen repeatedly, ten times or more. V and J are TRBV6-5 and TRBJ2-7; 9 bases line up with TRBD1. Germline assignment: CDR1 MNHEY and CDR2 SVGAGI. V was clipped by 6 bases and J by 0 bases; unmatched bases: 6. The length of the CDR3 is 15 residues. CDR3 in DNA: TGTGCCAGCAGCCGTGGGACAGGGAGCTCCTACGAGCAGTACTTC. It specifies CASSRGTGSSYEQYF.

The chain joins TRBV4-3 to TRBJ2-2; D is uncertain. With 5 bases removed from V and 4 bases from J, the gap between germline ends came to 8 bases. The CDR3 runs to 13 residues. Germline assignment: CDR1 LGHNA and CDR2 YSLEER. CDR3 in amino acids: CASSGHPTGELFF. CDR3 bases: TGCGCCAGCAGCGGCCACCCCACCGGGGAGCTGTTTTTT.

There are many counts of this clonotype. The chain links TRBV5-1 to TRBJ2-1; TRBD2 matches at 7 bases. Germline CDR1 reads SGHRS; CDR2 reads YFSETQ. After removal of 4 bases from V and 4 bases from J, the junction contained 8 bases not matched to a gene. The length of the CDR3 is 15 residues. The CDR3: CASSASGRGYNEQFF. The CDR3 DNA follows: TGCGCCAGCAGCGCCTCGGGGCGGGGGTACAATGAGCAGTTCTTC.